What follows are 2 T cell receptor beta chains derived from one specimen sequenced in a study of T cell changes during pregnancy in multiple sclerosis. The table came from immunoSEQ multiplex PCR; TCRdb's copy has only in-frame clones and leaves some out. This table has about 36,000 clones, about 90% appearing once. Sample: CD4+ T cells from peripheral blood mononuclear cells, taken after pregnancy. These receptor sequences come from a female donor with multiple sclerosis, enrolled in a pregnancy study.

The chain uses TRBV25-1 and TRBJ1-1; possibly TRBD1 for D (6 bases). The CDR3 covers 14 residues. V was cut by 1 base and J by 7 bases, with 13 bases left in between. Germline V CDR1 and CDR2: MGHDK, SYGVNS. This CDR3 is CASSEWGGLVEAFF. CDR3 coding DNA: TGTGCCAGCAGTGAATGGGGGGGGCTGGTTGAAGCTTTCTTT. The full variable domain, completed using reference TRBV25-1 and TRBJ1-1, is EADIYQTPRYLVIGTGKKITLECSQTMGHDKMYWYQQDPGMELHLIHYSYGVNSTEKGDLSSESTVSRIRTEHFPLTLESARPSHTSQYLCASSEWGGLVEAFFGQGTRLTVV.

This sequence joins TRBV7-3 and TRBJ1-1; D uncertain. V was cut by 6 bases and J by 1 base, with 9 bases left in between. Germline CDR1 is SGHTA and CDR2 is FQGTGA. This CDR3 region has 13 residues. The CDR3 bases are TGTGCCAGCAGTTCAACACCGAACACTGAAGCTTTCTTT. It yields the protein CASSSTPNTEAFF.